Detailed here is one T cell receptor beta chain. The target antigen is unknown. The data derive from a study of T cell responses to AZD1222 COVID-19 vaccine. Notes on the study in general: White British people made up most donors, females outnumbered males, and clonal diversity was possibly underestimated.

The CDR3 covers 17 residues. V trimming: 2 bases; J trimming: 1 base; junction bases outside the gene matches: 8. Germline loops: CDR1 SGHRS, CDR2 YFSETQ. Generated by immunoSEQ multiplex PCR, the TCRdb table keeps only in-frame clones and is missing some. The table has about 150,000 clones, over 75% seen once. The TCR comes from an adult in good health. Sequences were derived from peripheral blood, sampled on day 0 of AZD1222 vaccination. J is TRBJ2-1 and V is TRBV5-1; 8 bases match TRBD2. The CDR3 DNA follows: TGCGCCAGCAGCTTACATTCACGGGGGGGTTCCTACAATGAGCAGTTCTTC. This gives the protein CASSLHSRGGSYNEQFF.